This TCR beta chain was sequenced for a study of tumor-infiltrating lymphocytes in primary liver carcinoma. The source material, roughly 18-30 mg of unsorted bulk tissue, was used to co-extract RNA and DNA. Priming with a constant-region primer yielded TCR beta cDNA from about 510 ng total RNA. Slightly modified ARM-PCR, run as three nested multiplex PCR rounds, produced the TCR beta libraries. TCRdb analysed the multiplex PCR reads with MiXCR anew, one entry per CDR3 protein. Among 80,000 or so distinct CDR3 sequences listed, 69% were seen once. This clonotype came up many times. The sequencing input was tumor-adjacent normal liver tissue. The TCR originated in a man aged 35 to 55 with primary liver carcinoma and hepatitis B virus infection.

The CDR3 sequence is CSVGQGGFF. In DNA form, the CDR3 reads TGCAGCGTCGGACAGGGTGGGTTCTTC. This chain joins TRBV29-1 and TRBJ2-1, with 8 bases lining up with TRBD1. Germline CDR1 and CDR2: SQVTM and ANQGSEA. V was pared by 6 bases and J by 15 bases, with 4 bases of the junction left unmatched. This CDR3 is built from 9 residues.